This TCR beta chain was recovered during a study of cytomegalovirus exposure and HLA in healthy donors. The PCR used 60 Vbeta and 13 Jbeta primers. Sequencing used immunoSEQ multiplex PCR; TCRdb keeps in-frame clones, though not all of them. Among some 120,000 clones listed, roughly 79% were seen once. This CDR3 comprises 14 residues. V was trimmed by 6 bases and J by 4 bases, leaving 15 bases between them. Per the germline V gene, CDR1 is MDHEN and CDR2 is SYDVKM. The V call is TRBV28, the J call TRBJ1-1; the D is unclear. This TCR derives from a woman aged 18-29 years in good health and CMV-seronegative. The sequenced sample was PBMCs. CDR3 amino acids: CASRPGNSVTEAFF. Written as DNA, the CDR3 is TGTGCCAGCAGACCCGGGAATTCGGTCACTGAAGCTTTCTTT.